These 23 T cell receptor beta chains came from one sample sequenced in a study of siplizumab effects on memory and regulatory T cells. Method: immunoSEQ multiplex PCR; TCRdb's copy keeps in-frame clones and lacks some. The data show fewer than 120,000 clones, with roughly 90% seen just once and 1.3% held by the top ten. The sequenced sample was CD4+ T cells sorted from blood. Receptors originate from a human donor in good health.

The DNA for the CDR3 is TGTGCCAGCAGCTCGCGAGGGAGGCGGAGCTACAATGAGCAGTTCTTC. Protein: CASSSRGRRSYNEQFF. The chain employs TRBV7-9 and TRBJ2-1, with a weak D call TRBD2 (6 bases). V was cut by 4 bases and J by 3 bases, with 16 bases left in between. This CDR3 is 16 amino acids long. The germline V gene encodes CDR1 SEHNR and CDR2 FQNEAQ (reference sequence). Looking up the rest from reference TRBV7-9 and TRBJ2-1 gives the full variable domain: DTGVSQNPRHKITKRGQNVTFRCDPISEHNRLYWYRQTLGQGPEFLTYFQNEAQLEKSRLLSDRFSAERPKGSFSTLEIQRTEQGDSAMYLCASSSRGRRSYNEQFFGPGTRLTVL.

CDR3 sequence reads: CASSTPGQGAQLSGYTF. In DNA form, the CDR3 reads TGTGCCAGTAGTACACCGGGACAGGGGGCCCAGTTGAGTGGCTACACCTTC. The V call is TRBV19, the J call TRBJ1-2; the match to TRBD1 covers 12 bases. The CDR3 contains 17 residues. Trimming cost V 4 bases and J 7 bases; bases outside gene matches: 13. The germline CDR1 and CDR2 sequences are LNHDA and SQIVND (reference sequence).

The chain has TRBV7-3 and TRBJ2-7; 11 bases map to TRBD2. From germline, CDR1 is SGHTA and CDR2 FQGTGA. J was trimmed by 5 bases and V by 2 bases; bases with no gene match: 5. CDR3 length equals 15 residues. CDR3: CASSLSPSGRNEQYF. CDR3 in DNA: TGTGCCAGCAGCTTATCCCCTAGCGGGAGGAACGAGCAGTACTTC.

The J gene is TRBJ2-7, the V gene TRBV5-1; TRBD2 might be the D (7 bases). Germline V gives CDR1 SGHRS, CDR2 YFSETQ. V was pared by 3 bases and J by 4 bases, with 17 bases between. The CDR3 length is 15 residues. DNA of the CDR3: TGCGCCAGCAGCTCAATACGCGGGGGCCAATACGAGCAGTACTTC. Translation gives CASSSIRGGQYEQYF. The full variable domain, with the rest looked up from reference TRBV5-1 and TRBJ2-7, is KAGVTQTPRYLIKTRGQQVTLSCSPISGHRSVSWYQQTPGQGLQFLFEYFSETQRNKGNFPGRFSGRQFSNSRSEMNVSTLELGDSALYLCASSSIRGGQYEQYFGPGTRLTVT.

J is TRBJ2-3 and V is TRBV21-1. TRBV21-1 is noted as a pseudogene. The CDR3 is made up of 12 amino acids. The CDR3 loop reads CATRLDSDTQYF. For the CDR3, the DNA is TGTGCCACCCGGTTGGATTCAGATACGCAGTATTTT.

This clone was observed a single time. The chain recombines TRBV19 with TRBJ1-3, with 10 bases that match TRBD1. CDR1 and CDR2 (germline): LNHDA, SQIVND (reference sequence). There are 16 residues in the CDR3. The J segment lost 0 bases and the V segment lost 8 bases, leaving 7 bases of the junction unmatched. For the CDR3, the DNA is TGTGCCAGTGGTCGGGACAGGGGCTTCTCTGGAAACACCATATATTTT. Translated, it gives CASGRDRGFSGNTIYF.

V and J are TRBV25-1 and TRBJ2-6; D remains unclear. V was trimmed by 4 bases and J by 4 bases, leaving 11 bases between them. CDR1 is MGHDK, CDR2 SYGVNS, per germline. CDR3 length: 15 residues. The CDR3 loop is CASSVGGLGANVLTF. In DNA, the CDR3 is TGTGCCAGCAGTGTTGGTGGGCTAGGGGCCAACGTCCTGACTTTC.

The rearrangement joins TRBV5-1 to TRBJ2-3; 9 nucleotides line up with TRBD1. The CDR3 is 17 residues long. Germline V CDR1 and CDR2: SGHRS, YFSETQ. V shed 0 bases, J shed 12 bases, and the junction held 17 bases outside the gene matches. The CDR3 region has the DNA TGCGCCAGCAGCTTGGAGGCACAGGGGGCTTGGGCGGGCCCTCAGTATTTT. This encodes CASSLEAQGAWAGPQYF.

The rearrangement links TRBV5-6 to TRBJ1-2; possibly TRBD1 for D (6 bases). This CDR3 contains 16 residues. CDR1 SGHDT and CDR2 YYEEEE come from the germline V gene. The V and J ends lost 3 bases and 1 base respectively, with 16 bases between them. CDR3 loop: CASSSGLRGFNYGYTF. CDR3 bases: TGTGCCAGCAGCTCAGGGTTGAGGGGGTTTAACTATGGCTACACCTTC.

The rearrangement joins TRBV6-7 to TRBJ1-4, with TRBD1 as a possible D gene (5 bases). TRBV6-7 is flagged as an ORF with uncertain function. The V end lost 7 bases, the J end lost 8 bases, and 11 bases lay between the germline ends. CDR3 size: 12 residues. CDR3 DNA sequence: TGTGCCAGCATCCAGGGTTGGGAAAAACTGTTTTTT. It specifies CASIQGWEKLFF.

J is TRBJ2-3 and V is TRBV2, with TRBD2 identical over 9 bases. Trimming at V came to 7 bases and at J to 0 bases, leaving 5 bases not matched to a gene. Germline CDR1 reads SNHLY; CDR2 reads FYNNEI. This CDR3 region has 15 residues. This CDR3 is CASNPSGASTDTQYF. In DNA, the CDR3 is TGTGCCAGCAACCCTAGCGGGGCGAGCACAGATACGCAGTATTTT.

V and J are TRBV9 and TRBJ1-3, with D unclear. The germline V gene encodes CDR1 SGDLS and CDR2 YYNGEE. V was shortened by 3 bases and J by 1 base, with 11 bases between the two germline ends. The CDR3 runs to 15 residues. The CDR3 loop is CASSGGGRSGNTIYF. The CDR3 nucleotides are TGTGCCAGCAGCGGCGGTGGGAGATCTGGAAACACCATATATTTT.

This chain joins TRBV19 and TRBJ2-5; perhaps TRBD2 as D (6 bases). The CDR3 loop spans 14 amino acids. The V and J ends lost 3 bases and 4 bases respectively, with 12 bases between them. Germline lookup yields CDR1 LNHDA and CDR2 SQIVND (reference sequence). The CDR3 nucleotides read TGTGCCAGTAGTATTATGGGGGGTTCAGAGACCCAGTACTTC. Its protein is CASSIMGGSETQYF.

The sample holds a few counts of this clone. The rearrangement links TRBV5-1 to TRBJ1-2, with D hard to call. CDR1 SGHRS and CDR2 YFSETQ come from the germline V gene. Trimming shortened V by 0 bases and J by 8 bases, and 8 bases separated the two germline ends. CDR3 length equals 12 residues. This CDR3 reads CASSLASGGYTF. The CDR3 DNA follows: TGCGCCAGCAGCTTGGCATCGGGCGGCTACACCTTC.

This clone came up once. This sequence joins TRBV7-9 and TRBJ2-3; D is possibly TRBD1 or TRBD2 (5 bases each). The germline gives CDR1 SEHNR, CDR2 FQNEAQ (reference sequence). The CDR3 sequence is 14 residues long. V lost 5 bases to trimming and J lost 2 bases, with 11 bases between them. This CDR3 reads CASSPGTNTDTQYF. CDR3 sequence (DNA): TGTGCCAGCAGCCCGGGGACCAACACAGATACGCAGTATTTT.

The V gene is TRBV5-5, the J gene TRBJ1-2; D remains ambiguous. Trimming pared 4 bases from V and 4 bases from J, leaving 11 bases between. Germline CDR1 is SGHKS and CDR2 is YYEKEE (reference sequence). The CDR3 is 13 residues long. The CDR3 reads CASSQTSPYGYTF. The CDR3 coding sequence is TGTGCCAGCAGCCAGACATCTCCCTATGGCTACACCTTC. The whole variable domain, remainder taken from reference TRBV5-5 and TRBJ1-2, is DAGVTQSPTHLIKTRGQQVTLRCSPISGHKSVSWYQQVLGQGPQFIFQYYEKEERGRGNFPDRFSARQFPNYSSELNVNALLLGDSALYLCASSQTSPYGYTFGSGTRLTVV.

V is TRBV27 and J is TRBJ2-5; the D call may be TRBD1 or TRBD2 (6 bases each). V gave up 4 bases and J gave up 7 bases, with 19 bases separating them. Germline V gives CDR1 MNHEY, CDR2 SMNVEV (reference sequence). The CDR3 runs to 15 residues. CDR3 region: CASSSISGATGTQYF. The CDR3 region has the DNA TGTGCCAGCAGTTCTATTTCGGGGGCCACGGGGACCCAGTACTTC.

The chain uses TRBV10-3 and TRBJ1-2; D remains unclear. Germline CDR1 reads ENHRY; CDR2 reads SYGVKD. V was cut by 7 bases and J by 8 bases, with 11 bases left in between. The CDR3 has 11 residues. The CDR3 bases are TGTGCCATCAAACAGACGGCAGGCTACACCTTC. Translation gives CAIKQTAGYTF.

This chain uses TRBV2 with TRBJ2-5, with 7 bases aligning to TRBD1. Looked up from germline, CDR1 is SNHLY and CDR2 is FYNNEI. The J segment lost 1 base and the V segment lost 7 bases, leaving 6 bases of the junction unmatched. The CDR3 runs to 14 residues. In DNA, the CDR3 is TGTGCCAGCACCGTTGGGACAGTCCAAGAGACCCAGTACTTC. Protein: CASTVGTVQETQYF.

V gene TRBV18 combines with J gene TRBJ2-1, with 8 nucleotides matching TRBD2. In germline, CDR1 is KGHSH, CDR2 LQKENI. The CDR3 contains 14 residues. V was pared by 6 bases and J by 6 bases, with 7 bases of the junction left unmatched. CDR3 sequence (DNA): TGTGCCAGCTCTCCCAGCGGGGGCCTCAATGAGCAGTTCTTC. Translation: CASSPSGGLNEQFF. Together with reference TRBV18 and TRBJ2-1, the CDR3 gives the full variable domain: NAGVMQNPRHLVRRRGQEARLRCSPMKGHSHVYWYRQLPEEGLKFMVYLQKENIIDESGMPKERFSAEFPKEGPSILRIQQVVRGDSAAYFCASSPSGGLNEQFFGPGTRLTVL.

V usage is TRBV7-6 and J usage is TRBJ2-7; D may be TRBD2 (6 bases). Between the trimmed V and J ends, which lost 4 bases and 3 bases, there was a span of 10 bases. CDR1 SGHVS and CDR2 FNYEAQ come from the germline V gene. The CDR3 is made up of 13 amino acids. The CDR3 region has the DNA TGTGCCAGCAGCTGGGGGGAGCGCTACGAGCAGTACTTC. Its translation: CASSWGERYEQYF.

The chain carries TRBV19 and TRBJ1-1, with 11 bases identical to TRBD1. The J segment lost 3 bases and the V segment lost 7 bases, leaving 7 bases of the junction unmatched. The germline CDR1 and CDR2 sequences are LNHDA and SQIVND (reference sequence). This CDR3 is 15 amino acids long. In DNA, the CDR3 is TGTGCCAGTAACATACGGGGACAGGGGGACACTGAAGCTTTCTTT. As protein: CASNIRGQGDTEAFF.

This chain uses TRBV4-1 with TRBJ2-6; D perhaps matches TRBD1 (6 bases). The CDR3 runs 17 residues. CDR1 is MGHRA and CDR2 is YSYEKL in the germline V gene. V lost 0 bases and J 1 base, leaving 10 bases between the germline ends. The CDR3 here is CASSQDRGGSGANVLTF. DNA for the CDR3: TGCGCCAGCAGCCAAGATCGAGGGGGATCTGGGGCCAACGTCCTGACTTTC.